A single sample is the source of the 21 T cell receptor beta chains below, sequenced in a study of lymphopenia after photon versus proton radiotherapy (dated by TCRdb to about 2019). The method was the immunoSEQ multiplex PCR assay. Here the immuneACCESS table is served through TCRdb, limited to in-frame sequences with V and J called. Missing clones are a known gap in these copies; in checked studies unresolved V genes cover under half, and the rest lacks a known reason. Within this sample are tens of thousands of clones, with approximately 91% of them counted one time only. Around 9% of the sample comes from the top ten. The sequencing used peripheral blood, collected from a patient treated with proton-based radiotherapy. Receptors were obtained from a woman in her seventies with pancreatic cancer. Some clones in this sample may be carry-over from other donors' samples.

The chain recombines TRBV28 with TRBJ2-7; D is unclear. CDR1 and CDR2 from the germline V gene are MDHEN and SYDVKM. The CDR3 is 15 residues long. Trimming took off 4 bases at V and 3 bases at J, with 16 bases between the two ends. CDR3 in DNA: TGTGCCAGCAGTTCGCACAGATCCTCCTACTACGAGCAGTACTTC. Encoded protein: CASSSHRSSYYEQYF.

This chain links TRBV11-2 with TRBJ2-2, with 11 bases matching TRBD2. This CDR3 has 17 residues. Per the germline V gene, CDR1 is SGHAT and CDR2 is FQNNGV. Germline trimming cut 5 bases from V and 0 bases from J; bases unmatched to any gene: 5. The DNA for the CDR3 is TGTGCCAGCAGCCGATGGACTAGCGGGCCGAACACCGGGGAGCTGTTTTTT. Protein product: CASSRWTSGPNTGELFF.

The V call is TRBV5-1, the J call TRBJ1-1; D is undetermined. V was pared by 4 bases and J by 0 bases, with 7 bases between. This CDR3 comprises 13 residues. The germline CDR1 and CDR2 sequences are SGHRS and YFSETQ. The CDR3 is CASSPSVNTEAFF. The CDR3 region has the DNA TGCGCCAGCAGCCCCAGCGTGAACACTGAAGCTTTCTTT.

This sequence joins TRBV19 and TRBJ1-4; 7 bases map to TRBD1. V was clipped by 9 bases and J by 0 bases; unmatched bases: 4. CDR3 length: 14 amino acids. The germline gives CDR1 LNHDA, CDR2 SQIVND (reference sequence). The CDR3: CASRGVSTNEKLFF. The CDR3 bases are TGTGCCAGCAGGGGGGTATCAACTAATGAAAAACTGTTTTTT.

J is TRBJ1-2 and V is TRBV27, with TRBD1 matching over 7 bases. V shed 6 bases and J 3 bases; nucleotides not matched to a gene: 4. Germline lookup yields CDR1 MNHEY and CDR2 SMNVEV (reference sequence). CDR3 length: 13 residues. Here the CDR3 reads CASRHDRDYGYTF. The CDR3 nucleotides read TGTGCCAGCAGACACGACAGGGACTATGGCTACACCTTC.

The chain combines TRBV5-1 with TRBJ2-5; D gene unclear. From germline, CDR1 is SGHRS and CDR2 YFSETQ. Trimming removed 1 base at V and 3 bases at J, with 7 bases between. The CDR3 length is 13 residues. CDR3 nucleotide sequence: TGCGCCAGCAGCTTGATTCTAGAAGAGACCCAGTACTTC. This sequence encodes CASSLILEETQYF.

The rearrangement uses TRBV7-2 and TRBJ1-3; D is unclear. The V gene lost 3 bases and the J gene lost 0 bases, with 12 bases spanning the gap. The CDR3 length is 16 residues. The germline V gene has CDR1 SGHTA and CDR2 FQGNSA. CDR3 sequence (DNA): TGTGCCAGCAGCTTCATAGACTCAAGCTCTGGAAACACCATATATTTT. This codes for CASSFIDSSSGNTIYF.

This CDR3 is CASSLNSVLYGYTF. The CDR3 nucleotides read TGTGCCAGCAGTTTGAATTCAGTCCTCTATGGCTACACCTTC. The V and J genes are TRBV27 and TRBJ1-2; D unresolved. Germline assignment: CDR1 MNHEY and CDR2 SMNVEV (reference sequence). V was shortened by 3 bases and J by 4 bases, with 12 bases between the two germline ends. This CDR3 region has 14 residues.

The J gene is TRBJ2-7, the V gene TRBV19; TRBD2 aligns across 10 bases. The CDR3 covers 15 residues. V was pared by 3 bases and J by 5 bases, with 7 bases of the junction left unmatched. Germline loops: CDR1 LNHDA, CDR2 SQIVND (reference sequence). CDR3 amino acids: CASSISASGSNEQYF. The CDR3, as DNA: TGTGCCAGTAGTATTTCGGCTAGCGGGAGTAACGAGCAGTACTTC.

Only one count was recorded for this clone. This chain joins TRBV7-6 and TRBJ2-5; 9 nucleotides align to TRBD2. With 8 bases clipped from V and 1 base from J, the junction kept 5 bases outside the gene matches. This CDR3 spans 14 amino acids. Germline lookup yields CDR1 SGHVS and CDR2 FNYEAQ. For the CDR3, the DNA is TGTGCCAGCTCAGCGGGAGGTGCCCAAGAGACCCAGTACTTC. This gives the protein CASSAGGAQETQYF.

This chain joins TRBV5-1 and TRBJ2-5, with 9 bases identical to TRBD1. After removal of 0 bases from V and 5 bases from J, the junction contained 8 bases not matched to a gene. Germline CDR1 SGHRS, CDR2 YFSETQ. This CDR3 is 16 amino acids long. CDR3: CASSLGPQGAGETQYF. CDR3 sequence (DNA): TGCGCCAGCAGCTTGGGGCCACAGGGGGCTGGGGAGACCCAGTACTTC.

Only one count was recorded for this clone. V usage is TRBV7-2 and J usage is TRBJ1-1; 10 positions agree with TRBD1. The CDR3 contains 16 residues. Trimming removed 6 bases from V and 2 bases from J; junction bases left unmatched: 9. Germline V gene data show CDR1 as SGHTA and CDR2 as FQGNSA. The DNA for the CDR3 is TGTGCCAGCAGGTCCGGGACAGGGGTGTTTAACACTGAAGCTTTCTTT. Amino acids: CASRSGTGVFNTEAFF.

The chain couples TRBV19 to TRBJ2-2; TRBD2 aligns across 7 bases. V lost 4 bases to trimming and J lost 1 base; unmatched junction nucleotides: 3. Per the germline V gene, CDR1 is LNHDA and CDR2 is SQIVND (reference sequence). This CDR3 has 15 amino acids. This chain's CDR3 is CASSSGSGNTGELFF. The CDR3 DNA is TGTGCCAGTAGTAGCGGGAGCGGGAACACCGGGGAGCTGTTTTTT. Based on the CDR3 plus reference TRBV19 and TRBJ2-2, the full variable domain is DGGITQSPKYLFRKEGQNVTLSCEQNLNHDAMYWYRQDPGQGLRLIYYSQIVNDFQKGDIAEGYSVSREKKESFPLTVTSAQKNPTAFYLCASSSGSGNTGELFFGEGSRLTVL.

The rearrangement links TRBV28 to TRBJ1-2; D is unclear. The CDR3 has 17 residues. Trimming took 3 bases from V and 3 from J, leaving 20 bases between them. CDR1 and CDR2 from the germline V gene are MDHEN and SYDVKM. The CDR3 DNA reads TGTGCCAGCAGTTTCGGATATCAAAAGGGCGCGGACTATGGCTACACCTTC. Protein: CASSFGYQKGADYGYTF.

The chain combines TRBV5-5 with TRBJ1-1, with D perhaps TRBD1 (5 bases). Germline-derived CDR1 and CDR2 are SGHKS and YYEKEE (reference sequence). This CDR3 spans 13 amino acids. V was pared by 3 bases and J by 4 bases, with 10 bases between. In nucleotides, the CDR3 is TGTGCCAGCAGCTGGGGCTTCGGCACTGAAGCTTTCTTT. Protein product: CASSWGFGTEAFF.

This rearrangement joins TRBV4-3 to TRBJ2-6, with TRBD1 identical over 8 bases. Germline assignment: CDR1 LGHNA and CDR2 YSLEER. V gave up 4 bases and J gave up 3 bases; unmatched junction bases: 8. The CDR3 extends over 17 amino acids. CDR3 sequence reads: CASSRSDRVFGANVLTF. The CDR3 region has the DNA TGCGCCAGCAGCCGATCGGACAGGGTTTTTGGGGCCAACGTCCTGACTTTC.

The chain couples TRBV29-1 to TRBJ2-1; TRBD2 matches 8 bases. The CDR3 loop spans 10 amino acids. V was pared by 6 bases and J by 12 bases, with 4 bases of the junction left unmatched. Germline V gives CDR1 SQVTM, CDR2 ANQGSEA. The CDR3 bases are TGCAGCGTCGAAACTAGCGGGCAGTTCTTC. Encoded protein: CSVETSGQFF.

J is TRBJ2-7 and V is TRBV28; tentative D call: TRBD1 (6 bases). Germline V gene sequence: CDR1 MDHEN, CDR2 SYDVKM. This CDR3 has 14 amino acids. V was clipped by 10 bases and J by 0 bases, with 16 bases between them. The CDR3, as DNA: TGTGCCATCAGAAAGGGGGTTTACTCCTACGAGCAGTACTTC. Its protein is CAIRKGVYSYEQYF.

The chain employs TRBV5-1 and TRBJ1-3; D unresolved. Germline CDR1 SGHRS, CDR2 YFSETQ. CDR3 size: 15 residues. V shed 0 bases and J shed 2 bases, with 9 bases lying between them. DNA for the CDR3: TGCGCCAGCAGCTTGGCCGGGTCTGCTGGAAACACCATATATTTT. Translating it yields CASSLAGSAGNTIYF.

In its sample, this clone was seen once. This chain uses TRBV7-2 with TRBJ2-7; D not certain. Trimming shortened V by 2 bases and J by 0 bases, and 8 bases separated the two germline ends. Per germline, CDR1 SGHTA and CDR2 FQGNSA. CDR3 length: 14 residues. The chain's CDR3 is CASSLMISSYEQYF. The DNA for the CDR3 is TGTGCCAGCAGCTTAATGATATCCTCCTACGAGCAGTACTTC.

As concerns this clone: Germline and junction disagree at one end, which may indicate a read error. The chain joins TRBV7-7 to TRBJ2-5, with 7 positions matching TRBD1. Germline values: CDR1 SSHAT, CDR2 FNYEAQ (reference sequence). The CDR3 is 16 residues long. The CDR3 DNA reads TGTGCTAGCAGCTTAGGGGGACAGACATTCCAAGAGACCCAGTACTTC. Protein: CASSLGGQTFQETQYF.